The 31 T cell receptor beta chains below come from one sample, sequenced in a study of CD8+ T cells in alopecia areata. As to treatment: oral pan-JAK inhibitor, 5-10 mg twice daily. Extracted from the samples, RNA was reverse transcribed into cDNA to serve as the sequencing template. This table comes from immunoSEQ multiplex PCR, and its TCRdb copy is limited to in-frame clones, with some not included. The repertoire holds 150,000 to 200,000 clones, with approximately 67% as singletons. The specimen comprised CD4+ T cells sorted from blood, sampled around week 47, from a patient treated with tofacitinib. The receptor source for this set is a human donor with alopecia areata.

Comments on this clone: The same CDR3 can be traced to other DNA sequences in this sample. The V call is TRBV30, the J call TRBJ1-6; D is unresolved. CDR1 GTSNPN and CDR2 SVGIG come from the germline V gene (reference sequence). Trimming removed 0 bases from V and 10 bases from J, with 4 bases in between. The CDR3 extends over 11 amino acids. The CDR3 here is CAWSVGSPLHF. The CDR3, as DNA: TGTGCCTGGAGTGTTGGATCACCCCTCCACTTT.

Here the CDR3 reads CASSSLQGASNQPQHF. In DNA, the CDR3 is TGTGCCAGCAGCTCTCTACAGGGGGCGAGCAATCAGCCCCAGCATTTT. The chain links TRBV28 to TRBJ1-5; 9 bases match TRBD1. J gave up 1 base and V 6 bases, and 7 bases lay outside the gene matches. This CDR3 spans 16 amino acids. Germline values: CDR1 MDHEN, CDR2 SYDVKM.

The V call is TRBV30, the J call TRBJ2-7; 7 positions match TRBD1. The V gene end was trimmed by 5 bases and the J gene end by 6 bases; junction bases not matched to a gene: 10. This CDR3 contains 13 residues. From germline, CDR1 is GTSNPN and CDR2 SVGIG (reference sequence). The CDR3 is CAWETGPLGEQYF. The CDR3 DNA reads TGTGCCTGGGAGACAGGGCCACTGGGCGAGCAGTACTTC. Complete variable domain (other parts from reference TRBV30 and TRBJ2-7): SQTIHQWPATLVQPVGSPLSLECTVEGTSNPNLYWYRQAAGRGLQLLFYSVGIGQISSEVPQNLSASRPQDRQFILSSKKLLLSDSGFYLCAWETGPLGEQYFGPGTRLTVT.

This chain links TRBV15 with TRBJ1-4; D not resolved. The V and J ends lost 0 bases and 4 bases respectively, with 3 bases between them. Germline V CDR1 and CDR2: LNHNV, YYDKDF (reference sequence). The CDR3 runs to 13 residues. The CDR3 DNA reads as TGTGCCACCAGCAGAGAGTTTAATGAAAAACTGTTTTTT. It translates to CATSREFNEKLFF.

The chain links TRBV11-2 to TRBJ2-1; D not resolved. From germline, CDR1 is SGHAT and CDR2 FQNNGV. The V and J ends lost 1 base and 9 bases respectively, with 13 bases between them. This CDR3 is built from 14 residues. CDR3 residues: CASSLVFGAGEQFF. CDR3 nucleotide sequence: TGTGCCAGCAGCTTAGTGTTTGGCGCTGGTGAGCAGTTCTTC.

The V gene is TRBV28, the J gene TRBJ2-4, with a weak D call TRBD2 (5 bases). This CDR3 spans 11 amino acids. V gave up 9 bases and J gave up 8 bases, with 11 bases separating them. Per germline, CDR1 MDHEN and CDR2 SYDVKM. The CDR3 region is CARGRRDIQYF. DNA for the CDR3: TGTGCCAGGGGCCGGCGGGACATTCAGTACTTC.

The J gene is TRBJ2-5, the V gene TRBV4-1; D is unresolved. Trimming took 3 bases from V and 4 from J, leaving 9 bases between them. The CDR3 runs to 13 residues. The germline V gene encodes CDR1 MGHRA and CDR2 YSYEKL. CDR3 loop: CASSQGMGETQYF. In DNA, the CDR3 is TGCGCCAGCAGCCAGGGGATGGGAGAGACCCAGTACTTC.

The gene calls are TRBV5-6 and TRBJ2-5; 9 nucleotides match TRBD1. V shed 5 bases, J shed 4 bases, and the junction held 6 bases outside the gene matches. This CDR3 contains 14 residues. Germline-derived CDR1 and CDR2 are SGHDT and YYEEEE. CDR3 in DNA: TGTGCCAGCAGACTACAGGGGGCTGGAGAGACCCAGTACTTC. Translated: CASRLQGAGETQYF.

The rearrangement uses TRBV19 and TRBJ2-2; 12 bases align to TRBD2. This CDR3 has 19 amino acids. Germline CDR1 LNHDA, CDR2 SQIVND (reference sequence). V was pared by 6 bases and J by 6 bases, with 17 bases of the junction left unmatched. The CDR3 loop reads CASRGTALAGGLKSGELFF. CDR3 nucleotide sequence: TGTGCCAGTAGGGGCACCGCCCTAGCGGGGGGGCTTAAATCCGGGGAGCTGTTTTTT.

V gene TRBV5-1 combines with J gene TRBJ2-7; tentatively, D is TRBD1 (6 bases). The CDR3 runs to 15 residues. V dropped 4 bases and J dropped 1 base, with 15 bases sitting between them. Germline values: CDR1 SGHRS, CDR2 YFSETQ. The CDR3 spells CASSTDGQFSYEQYF. In DNA form, the CDR3 reads TGCGCCAGCAGCACCGATGGACAGTTTTCCTACGAGCAGTACTTC. The entire variable domain, with the rest obtained from reference TRBV5-1 and TRBJ2-7, is as follows: KAGVTQTPRYLIKTRGQQVTLSCSPISGHRSVSWYQQTPGQGLQFLFEYFSETQRNKGNFPGRFSGRQFSNSRSEMNVSTLELGDSALYLCASSTDGQFSYEQYFGPGTRLTVT.

V is TRBV2 and J is TRBJ2-3, with D maybe TRBD2 (5 bases). CDR3 length equals 14 residues. Trimming stripped 6 bases from V and 1 base from J, with 11 bases between. Germline assignment: CDR1 SNHLY and CDR2 FYNNEI. CDR3 bases: TGTGCCAGCAGCGCGGACTCCCGCACAGATACGCAGTATTTT. It yields the protein CASSADSRTDTQYF.

V and J are TRBV5-1 and TRBJ1-6; TRBD1 might be the D (5 bases). CDR1 is SGHRS and CDR2 is YFSETQ in the germline V gene. The CDR3 totals 15 residues. V lost 4 bases to trimming and J lost 0 bases, with 8 bases between them. The CDR3: CASSPDSSYNSPLHF. The CDR3 DNA follows: TGCGCCAGCAGCCCCGACAGCTCCTATAATTCACCCCTCCACTTT.

The chain uses TRBV7-2 and TRBJ2-3; 8 bases agree with TRBD2. The CDR3 consists of 17 residues. V was pared by 3 bases and J by 4 bases, with 12 bases of the junction left unmatched. Germline CDR1 is SGHTA and CDR2 is FQGNSA. The CDR3 spells CASSLGTRAGESDTQYF. The CDR3 DNA follows: TGTGCCAGCAGCTTGGGAACTAGAGCGGGGGAATCAGATACGCAGTATTTT.

This clone came up once. The chain has TRBV9 and TRBJ2-7, with D maybe TRBD1 (6 bases). With 0 bases removed from V and 1 base from J, the gap between germline ends came to 11 bases. CDR1 and CDR2 (germline): SGDLS, YYNGEE. CDR3 length equals 15 residues. The CDR3: CASSVGRGPSYEQYF. For the CDR3, the DNA is TGTGCCAGCAGCGTAGGCAGGGGCCCATCCTACGAGCAGTACTTC.

The CDR3 loop is CASGDGRKNYGYTF. The CDR3 DNA is TGTGCCAGCGGGGACGGCCGTAAGAACTATGGCTACACCTTC. The chain couples TRBV2 to TRBJ1-2, with D tentatively TRBD1 (5 bases). Trimming pared 8 bases from V and 2 bases from J, leaving 15 bases between. Per germline, CDR1 SNHLY and CDR2 FYNNEI. This CDR3 has 14 amino acids.

This clone was observed a handful of times. The V call is TRBV5-6, the J call TRBJ2-4; a possible D gene is TRBD1 (6 bases). This CDR3 spans 12 amino acids. Trimming left V 3 bases short and J 8 bases short, with 9 bases between. Germline lookup yields CDR1 SGHDT and CDR2 YYEEEE. CDR3 sequence (DNA): TGTGCCAGCAGCTCCCAGGGGTACATTCAGTACTTC. As protein: CASSSQGYIQYF.

This clone was detected only a few times. The CDR3 DNA sequence: TGTGCCAGCAGCCATGGACAGCAATACGAGCAGTACTTC. Residues: CASSHGQQYEQYF. The genes are TRBV7-2 and TRBJ2-7, with a tentative D call TRBD1 (6 bases). Germline CDR1 and CDR2: SGHTA and FQGNSA. The CDR3 is 13 amino acids. V lost 5 bases and J lost 4, with 12 bases in between.

The V call is TRBV28, the J call TRBJ2-1; perhaps TRBD2 as D (6 bases). The CDR3 sequence is 15 residues long. V was cut by 5 bases and J by 7 bases, with 18 bases left in between. Germline assignment: CDR1 MDHEN and CDR2 SYDVKM. CDR3 bases: TGTGCCAGCAGTCCAGGGCAGGCGGGGAGGAATGAGCAGTTCTTC. This sequence encodes CASSPGQAGRNEQFF.

The genes are TRBV29-1 and TRBJ2-1; TRBD1 or TRBD2 may be the D gene (8 bases each). CDR3 size: 14 residues. Germline V gene lookup returns CDR1 SQVTM and CDR2 ANQGSEA. The V end lost 6 bases, the J end lost 8 bases, and 20 bases lay between the germline ends. This chain's CDR3 is CSVPYRGTRDEQFF. The CDR3 coding sequence is TGCAGCGTCCCATACAGGGGGACTAGGGATGAGCAGTTCTTC.

This clone has only a few counts. The chain has TRBV18 and TRBJ1-1, with D perhaps TRBD1 (5 bases). Germline CDR1 KGHSH, CDR2 LQKENI. V dropped 0 bases and J dropped 1 base, with 9 bases sitting between them. The length of the CDR3 is 15 residues. For the CDR3, the DNA is TGTGCCAGCTCACCACCGCCGGGGCGGAACACTGAAGCTTTCTTT. It specifies CASSPPPGRNTEAFF.

J is TRBJ2-1 and V is TRBV30, with D unresolved. CDR3 length: 11 amino acids. Germline CDR1 and CDR2: GTSNPN and SVGIG (reference sequence). Trimming cost V 3 bases and J 7 bases, with 7 bases left between them. The CDR3 DNA is TGTGCCTGGAGACCCAGGAATGAGCAGTTCTTC. It encodes CAWRPRNEQFF.

As DNA, the CDR3 is TGTGCCAGCAGTGAAACGAACACTGAAGCTTTCTTT. It encodes CASSETNTEAFF. J is TRBJ1-1 and V is TRBV2; the D is unclear. The CDR3 spans 12 residues. Germline CDR1 is SNHLY and CDR2 is FYNNEI. V shed 2 bases and J shed 1 base, with 2 bases lying between them.

This clone was picked up one time. V gene TRBV11-2 combines with J gene TRBJ2-1, with TRBD1 as a possible D gene (5 bases). Trimming took off 5 bases at V and 2 bases at J, with 16 bases between the two ends. Germline lookup yields CDR1 SGHAT and CDR2 FQNNGV. This CDR3 spans 16 amino acids. DNA for the CDR3: TGTGCCAGCAGCCTAAGTAGCAGGGTAACCTACAATGAGCAGTTCTTC. It codes for CASSLSSRVTYNEQFF. Variable domain in full (rest from reference TRBV11-2 and TRBJ2-1): EAGVAQSPRYKIIEKRQSVAFWCNPISGHATLYWYQQILGQGPKLLIQFQNNGVVDDSQLPKDRFSAERLKGVDSTLKIQPAKLEDSAVYLCASSLSSRVTYNEQFFGPGTRLTVL.

CDR3 nucleotide sequence: TGCGCCAGCAGCTTGGATCCGGACAAGAATCAGCCCCAGCATTTT. It translates to CASSLDPDKNQPQHF. V is TRBV5-1 and J is TRBJ1-5, with D possibly TRBD1 on 5 matching bases. This CDR3 spans 15 amino acids. V was clipped by 0 bases and J by 4 bases, with 11 bases between them. Germline V gives CDR1 SGHRS, CDR2 YFSETQ. Looking up the rest from reference TRBV5-1 and TRBJ1-5 gives the full variable domain: KAGVTQTPRYLIKTRGQQVTLSCSPISGHRSVSWYQQTPGQGLQFLFEYFSETQRNKGNFPGRFSGRQFSNSRSEMNVSTLELGDSALYLCASSLDPDKNQPQHFGDGTRLSIL.

This chain uses TRBV11-1 with TRBJ1-2, with D maybe TRBD1 (5 bases). This CDR3 is built from 15 residues. V gave up 2 bases and J gave up 6 bases, with 16 bases separating them. Looked up from germline, CDR1 is SGHAT and CDR2 is FQDESV (reference sequence). The CDR3 coding sequence is TGTGCCAGCAGCTTAAGAGGGGACGGGATCAATGGCTACACCTTC. As protein: CASSLRGDGINGYTF.

In DNA form, the CDR3 reads TGTGCCAGCAGCGTAGGGGACAGGGACGGTCAGCCCCAGCATTTT. It yields the protein CASSVGDRDGQPQHF. The rearrangement uses TRBV9 and TRBJ1-5, with 9 bases matching TRBD1. Germline CDR1 reads SGDLS; CDR2 reads YYNGEE. Trimming took 0 bases from V and 6 from J; bases not matched to a gene: 4. There are 15 residues in the CDR3.

The chain links TRBV30 to TRBJ1-1; TRBD1 agrees at 11 bases. Losses at the gene ends were 3 bases for V and 3 bases for J; bases not matched to a gene: 9. Germline-derived CDR1 and CDR2 are GTSNPN and SVGIG (reference sequence). The CDR3 is made up of 16 amino acids. The CDR3 nucleotides are TGTGCCTGGAGGGGGGACAGGGGGAATGAGTACACTGAAGCTTTCTTT. Protein: CAWRGDRGNEYTEAFF.

The V and J genes are TRBV30 and TRBJ1-1; no firm D call. V dropped 0 bases and J dropped 1 base, with 6 bases sitting between them. Germline V lookup: CDR1 GTSNPN, CDR2 SVGIG (reference sequence). The CDR3 runs 13 residues. This CDR3 reads CAWSVPPNTEAFF. The CDR3 nucleotides are TGTGCCTGGAGTGTTCCACCGAACACTGAAGCTTTCTTT. Complete variable domain (other parts from reference TRBV30 and TRBJ1-1): SQTIHQWPATLVQPVGSPLSLECTVEGTSNPNLYWYRQAAGRGLQLLFYSVGIGQISSEVPQNLSASRPQDRQFILSSKKLLLSDSGFYLCAWSVPPNTEAFFGQGTRLTVV.

V usage is TRBV9 and J usage is TRBJ2-3; 7 nucleotides agree with TRBD2. CDR1 is SGDLS and CDR2 is YYNGEE in the germline V gene. J was trimmed by 7 bases and V by 2 bases; bases with no gene match: 4. This CDR3 spans 13 amino acids. The CDR3 region has the DNA TGTGCCAGCAGCGTCACTAGCGCTTATACGCAGTATTTT. Protein: CASSVTSAYTQYF.

With respect to this clone: One junction end disagrees with the germline gene, perhaps due to a read error. The J gene is TRBJ2-1, the V gene TRBV7-2; 8 bases are a match to TRBD2. The CDR3 runs 15 residues. Germline-derived CDR1 and CDR2 are SGHTA and FQGNSA. The CDR3 coding sequence is TGTGCCAGCAGCACCGTGGCGGGGGGATACAACGAGCAGTTCTTC. It specifies CASSTVAGGYNEQFF.

J is TRBJ2-1 and V is TRBV30, with D hard to call. The germline CDR1 and CDR2 sequences are GTSNPN and SVGIG (reference sequence). CDR3 length: 11 amino acids. The V end was cut by 3 bases, the J end by 4 bases, with 4 bases between. DNA of the CDR3: TGTGCCTGGAGGGAGTACAATGAGCAGTTCTTC. It specifies CAWREYNEQFF. Variable domain in full (rest from reference TRBV30 and TRBJ2-1): SQTIHQWPATLVQPVGSPLSLECTVEGTSNPNLYWYRQAAGRGLQLLFYSVGIGQISSEVPQNLSASRPQDRQFILSSKKLLLSDSGFYLCAWREYNEQFFGPGTRLTVL.